This is a list of T cell receptor beta chains from one sample in a study of long-term antiretroviral therapy in people with HIV. The assay was immunoSEQ multiplex PCR, and TCRdb's table has in-frame clones only and misses some. The sample lists some 27,000 clones, over 90% occurring once. The sample was unsorted PBMCs, taken around 6.5 years after starting antiretroviral therapy. The receptors were gathered from a middle-aged woman with HIV. Both conserved end residues are part of each CDR3. The D gene is left open where the match is weak. Not every row has a clone size; where given, it reads once, few, many or a size class.

V gene	J gene	D gene	clone size	CDR3 DNA	CDR3 protein
TRBV30	TRBJ1-1	-	-	TGTGCCTGGAGTCTACCCAGGCCTGAAGCTTTCTTT	CAWSLPRPEAFF
TRBV30	TRBJ1-2	TRBD1	-	TGTGCCTCTACCGGGACAGGGAACTTCTATGGCTACACCTTC	CASTGTGNFYGYTF
TRBV7-2	TRBJ1-1	TRBD1	-	TGTGCCAGCAGCTTAGAGGGGACAGCGAACACTGAAGCTTTCTTT	CASSLEGTANTEAFF
TRBV5-4	TRBJ2-7	-	few	TGTGCCAGCAGCTTGACAGGGAACTACGAGCAGTACTTC	CASSLTGNYEQYF
TRBV7-2	TRBJ2-7	TRBD2	-	TGTGCCAGCAGCTTCGGACTAGCGAGCTCCTACGAGCAGTACTTC	CASSFGLASSYEQYF
TRBV7-9	TRBJ2-7	-	-	TGTGCCAGCAGCCCCACAGGGTCTGGCGACGAGCAGTACTTC	CASSPTGSGDEQYF
TRBV7-2	TRBJ2-1	-	-	TGTGCCAGCAGCTTTTCCTGGGCCAGTGAGCAGTTCTTC	CASSFSWASEQFF
TRBV5-1	TRBJ2-2	-	-	TGCGCCACTGCGGGACAGATTACCGGGGAGCTGTTTTTT	CATAGQITGELFF
TRBV10-2	TRBJ1-6	-	once	TGCGCCAGCACAGGACAGAATAATTCACCCCTCCACTTT	CASTGQNNSPLHF
TRBV4-3	TRBJ2-1	TRBD2	-	TGCGCCAGCAGCCAAGATGGGGTAGCGGGGGTCAATGAGCAGTTCTTC	CASSQDGVAGVNEQFF
TRBV2	TRBJ2-5	-	-	TGTGCCAGCAGTCTGACCCGGGCGATAACTAGTCCCAACCAAGAGACCCAGTACTTC	CASSLTRAITSPNQETQYF
TRBV5-6	TRBJ1-2	TRBD1	-	TGTGCCAGCAGGGTAGGGGGCGACTATGGCTACACCTTC	CASRVGGDYGYTF
TRBV19	TRBJ2-5	TRBD2	-	TGTGCCAGTGGGGAGGGGTCAGGGGAGACCCAGTACTTC	CASGEGSGETQYF
TRBV2	TRBJ1-5	TRBD1	-	TGTGCCAGCAGTGGACAGGGGGGAAGGCAGCCCCAGCATTTT	CASSGQGGRQPQHF
TRBV7-2	TRBJ1-5	TRBD1	-	TGTGCCAGCAGCTTAGAACCGACAGGGAGTACCCTTAGCAATCAGCCCCAGCATTTT	CASSLEPTGSTLSNQPQHF
TRBV7-9	TRBJ1-1	-	-	TGTGCCAGCAGCGGACAACGAGGAAGCGGCACTGAAGCTTTCTTT	CASSGQRGSGTEAFF
TRBV30	TRBJ1-2	-	-	TGTGCCTGGAGTGATTTGGCAAGGGGCTACACCTTC	CAWSDLARGYTF
TRBV6-1	TRBJ1-4	-	-	TGTGCCAGCAGTGAAGGGCAGGGTGGGGAAAAACTGTTTTTT	CASSEGQGGEKLFF
TRBV4-1	TRBJ2-3	TRBD2	-	TGCGCCAGCAGCCAGTTAGCGGGGTCCACAGATACGCAGTATTTT	CASSQLAGSTDTQYF
TRBV5-1	TRBJ2-3	TRBD2	-	TGCGCCAGCAGCCTAGATCTTAGCGGGGGAGTTTACACAGATACGCAGTATTTT	CASSLDLSGGVYTDTQYF
TRBV5-1	TRBJ1-3	-	-	TGCGCCAGCCAGCAGGGACTCTCTGGAAACACCATATATTTT	CASQQGLSGNTIYF
TRBV4-2	TRBJ1-3	-	-	TGTGCCAGCAGGGACACCTACTCTGGAAACACCATATATTTT	CASRDTYSGNTIYF
TRBV5-6	TRBJ2-5	TRBD2	-	TGTGCCAGCAGCTTGGTTAGCGGGGGGCCCGAGGCCCAGTACTTC	CASSLVSGGPEAQYF
TRBV9	TRBJ1-1	TRBD1	-	TGTGCCAGCAGCGCGACAGGGGCTATGAACACTGAAGCTTTCTTT	CASSATGAMNTEAFF
TRBV7-2	TRBJ1-2	-	-	TGTGCCAGCAGCTCCCCTGCCGGACAGCTTACAGCTAACTATGGCTACACCTTC	CASSSPAGQLTANYGYTF
TRBV7-9	TRBJ2-1	TRBD2	-	TGTGCCAGCAGCCCGGGGACTAGCGGGGGAAATGAGCAGTTCTTC	CASSPGTSGGNEQFF
TRBV5-5	TRBJ1-1	-	-	TGTGCCAGCAGCCCCGGACCAAACGCTTTCTTT	CASSPGPNAFF
TRBV4-1	TRBJ1-1	-	-	TGCGCCAGCAGCCAAGATCTGTACGGGGGCTTGGGCACTGAAGCTTTCTTT	CASSQDLYGGLGTEAFF
TRBV29-1	TRBJ2-7	-	-	TGCAGCGTAGCCCCCGGGGTGTTGTACGAGCAGTACTTC	CSVAPGVLYEQYF
TRBV5-8	TRBJ2-1	-	-	TGTGCCAGCAGCGCGGGACAGCCCAGCTCCTACAATGAGCAGTTCTTC	CASSAGQPSSYNEQFF
TRBV7-2	TRBJ2-1	-	-	TGTGCCAGCAGCTTATTATTAGGCAGCTCCTACAATGAGCAGTTCTTC	CASSLLLGSSYNEQFF
TRBV30	TRBJ1-1	TRBD1	-	TGTGCCTGGAGTGCCAACAGGGGTACTGAAGCTTTCTTT	CAWSANRGTEAFF
TRBV15	TRBJ2-7	-	-	TGTGCCACCAGCAGCCAGTTCTCCTACGAGCAGTACTTC	CATSSQFSYEQYF
TRBV7-3	TRBJ2-5	TRBD2	-	TGTGCCAGCAGCTTAAGGCCGGGACTAGCGGGGGAGAACCAAGAGACCCAGTACTTC	CASSLRPGLAGENQETQYF
TRBV19	TRBJ2-1	-	-	TGTGCCAGTAGCCCTCAGGCCGGGGGTGGTGCCTACAATGAGCAGTTCTTC	CASSPQAGGGAYNEQFF
TRBV5-5	TRBJ2-4	TRBD1	-	TGTGCCAGCAGCGGTGGACCGGGACAGGGGGACATTCAGTACTTC	CASSGGPGQGDIQYF
TRBV10-3	TRBJ1-4	TRBD1	-	TGTGCCATCAGCCCTAGGGGGCCTAATGAAAAACTGTTTTTT	CAISPRGPNEKLFF